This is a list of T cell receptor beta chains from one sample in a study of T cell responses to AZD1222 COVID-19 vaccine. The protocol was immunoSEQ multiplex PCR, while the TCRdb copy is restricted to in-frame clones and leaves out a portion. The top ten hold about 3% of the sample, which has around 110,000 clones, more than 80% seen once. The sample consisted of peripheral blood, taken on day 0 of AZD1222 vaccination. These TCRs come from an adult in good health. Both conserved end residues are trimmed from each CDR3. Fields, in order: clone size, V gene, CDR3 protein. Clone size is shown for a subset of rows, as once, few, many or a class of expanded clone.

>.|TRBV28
ASSSDRRTDTQY
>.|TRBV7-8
ASSPRPKEKLF
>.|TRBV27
ASSLSRVETQY
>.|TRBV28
ASSFPNRPEKLF
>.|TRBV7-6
ASSENRGRTETQY
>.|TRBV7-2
ASSSPGQGNYGYT
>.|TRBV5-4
VADRGSGNEQF
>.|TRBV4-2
ASSLPGGGVAF
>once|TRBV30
AWSTVRNSPLH
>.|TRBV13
ASSLLAGDETQY
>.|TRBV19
ASASGTGETQY
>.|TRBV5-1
ASSGSGAITDTQY